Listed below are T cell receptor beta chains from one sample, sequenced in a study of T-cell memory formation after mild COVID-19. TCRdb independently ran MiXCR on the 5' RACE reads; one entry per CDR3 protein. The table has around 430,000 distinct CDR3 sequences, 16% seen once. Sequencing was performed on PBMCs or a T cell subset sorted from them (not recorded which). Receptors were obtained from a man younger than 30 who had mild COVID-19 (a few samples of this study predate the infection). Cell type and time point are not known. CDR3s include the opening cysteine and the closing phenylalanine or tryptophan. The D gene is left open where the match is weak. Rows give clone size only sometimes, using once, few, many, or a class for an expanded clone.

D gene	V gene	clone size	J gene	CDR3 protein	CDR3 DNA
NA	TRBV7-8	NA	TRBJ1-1	CASSGREVTMNTEAFF	TGTGCCAGCAGCGGACGCGAGGTCACAATGAACACTGAAGCTTTCTTT
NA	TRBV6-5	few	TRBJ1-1	CASSHSAEAFF	TGTGCCAGCAGTCACTCAGCGGAGGCTTTCTTT
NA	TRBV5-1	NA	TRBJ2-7	CASSLAGTTNEQYF	TGCGCCAGCAGCTTGGCCGGGACGACTAACGAGCAGTACTTC
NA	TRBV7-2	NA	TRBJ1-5	CASSIQWDQPQHF	TGTGCCAGCAGCATACAGTGGGATCAGCCCCAGCATTTT
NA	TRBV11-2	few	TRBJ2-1	CASSWAVNEQFF	TGTGCCAGCAGCTGGGCCGTTAATGAGCAGTTCTTC
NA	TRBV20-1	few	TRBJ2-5	CSAPGQNGETQYF	TGCAGTGCTCCGGGCCAAAACGGAGAGACCCAGTACTTC
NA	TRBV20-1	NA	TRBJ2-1	CSATRQASGAYNEQFF	TGCAGTGCTACCAGACAGGCCTCGGGAGCCTACAATGAGCAGTTCTTC
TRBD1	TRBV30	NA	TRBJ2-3	CAWSAGQSTDTQYF	TGTGCCTGGAGTGCGGGACAGAGCACAGATACGCAGTATTTT
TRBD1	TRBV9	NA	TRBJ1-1	CASSVGTALYREAFF	TGTGCCAGCAGCGTCGGGACAGCCCTCTACCGTGAAGCTTTCTTT
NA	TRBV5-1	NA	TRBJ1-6	CASQARPSSYNSPLHF	TGCGCCTCCCAGGCCCGGCCCAGCTCCTATAATTCACCCCTCCACTTT
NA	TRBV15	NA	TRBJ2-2	CATSTRQETGELFF	TGTGCCACCAGCACTCGACAGGAAACCGGGGAGCTGTTTTTT
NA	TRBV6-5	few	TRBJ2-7	CASSYRGPSYEQYF	TGTGCCAGCAGTTACAGGGGTCCCTCCTACGAGCAGTACTTC
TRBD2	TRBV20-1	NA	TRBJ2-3	CSAPLAGPTDTQYF	TGCAGTGCTCCTCTAGCGGGGCCCACAGATACGCAGTATTTT
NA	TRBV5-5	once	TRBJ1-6	CASSETFPGHNSPLHF	TGTGCCAGCAGCGAGACATTTCCGGGACATAATTCACCCCTCCACTTT
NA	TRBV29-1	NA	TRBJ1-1	CSVESRQSGAEAFF	TGCAGCGTTGAAAGTCGACAGTCTGGGGCGGAAGCTTTCTTT
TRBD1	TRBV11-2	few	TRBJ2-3	CASSSGGTGGVTDTQYF	TGTGCCAGCAGCTCCGGAGGAACAGGGGGTGTCACAGATACGCAGTATTTT
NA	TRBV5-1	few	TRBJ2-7	CASSVEQGSIREQYF	TGCGCCAGCAGTGTCGAACAGGGAAGTATTCGGGAGCAGTACTTC
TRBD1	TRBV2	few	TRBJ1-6	CASRTGSYNSPLHF	TGTGCCAGCAGGACAGGGTCTTATAATTCACCCCTCCACTTT
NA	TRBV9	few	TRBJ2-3	CASSVGWIDTQYF	TGTGCCAGCAGCGTAGGGTGGATAGATACGCAGTATTTT
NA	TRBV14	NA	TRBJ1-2	CASSQLQNYGYTF	TGTGCCAGCAGCCAACTACAGAACTATGGCTACACCTTC
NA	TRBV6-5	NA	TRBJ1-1	CASGHGITEAFF	TGTGCCAGCGGACACGGGATAACTGAAGCTTTCTTT
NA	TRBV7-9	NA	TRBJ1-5	CASSSQGFANQPQHF	TGTGCCAGCAGCTCCCAGGGTTTCGCAAATCAGCCCCAGCATTTT
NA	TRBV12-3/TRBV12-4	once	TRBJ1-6	CASKGLTYYNSPLHF	TGTGCCAGCAAGGGTCTGACCTACTATAATTCACCCCTCCACTTT
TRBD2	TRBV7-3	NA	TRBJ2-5	CASSPRTRSETQYF	TGTGCCAGCAGCCCGCGGACTAGGTCAGAGACCCAGTACTTC
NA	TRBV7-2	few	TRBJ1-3	CASSLTGPLDTIYF	TGTGCCAGCAGCTTAACAGGGCCCCTCGACACCATATATTTT
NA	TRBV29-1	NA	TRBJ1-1	CSVHPKETGPGANTEAFF	TGCAGCGTCCACCCGAAGGAAACAGGGCCGGGGGCAAACACTGAAGCTTTCTTT
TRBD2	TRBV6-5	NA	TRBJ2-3	CASSYSRGGGNTQYF	TGTGCCAGCAGTTACTCGCGGGGGGGCGGAAATACGCAGTATTTT
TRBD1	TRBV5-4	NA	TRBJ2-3	CASSFDRGNADTQYF	TGTGCCAGCAGCTTTGACAGGGGGAACGCAGATACGCAGTATTTT
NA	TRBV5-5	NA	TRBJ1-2	CASSFRAGDGYTF	TGTGCCAGCAGCTTTAGAGCAGGGGATGGCTACACCTTC
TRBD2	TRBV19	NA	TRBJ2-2	CASSSQRGRNTGELFF	TGTGCCAGTAGTTCCCAGCGGGGCCGGAACACCGGGGAGCTGTTTTTT
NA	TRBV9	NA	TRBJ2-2	CASTGQNTGELFF	TGTGCCAGCACAGGCCAGAACACCGGGGAGCTGTTTTTT
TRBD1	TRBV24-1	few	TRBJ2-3	CATSLGTGVSTDTQYF	TGTGCCACCAGCCTGGGGACAGGGGTTAGCACAGATACGCAGTATTTT